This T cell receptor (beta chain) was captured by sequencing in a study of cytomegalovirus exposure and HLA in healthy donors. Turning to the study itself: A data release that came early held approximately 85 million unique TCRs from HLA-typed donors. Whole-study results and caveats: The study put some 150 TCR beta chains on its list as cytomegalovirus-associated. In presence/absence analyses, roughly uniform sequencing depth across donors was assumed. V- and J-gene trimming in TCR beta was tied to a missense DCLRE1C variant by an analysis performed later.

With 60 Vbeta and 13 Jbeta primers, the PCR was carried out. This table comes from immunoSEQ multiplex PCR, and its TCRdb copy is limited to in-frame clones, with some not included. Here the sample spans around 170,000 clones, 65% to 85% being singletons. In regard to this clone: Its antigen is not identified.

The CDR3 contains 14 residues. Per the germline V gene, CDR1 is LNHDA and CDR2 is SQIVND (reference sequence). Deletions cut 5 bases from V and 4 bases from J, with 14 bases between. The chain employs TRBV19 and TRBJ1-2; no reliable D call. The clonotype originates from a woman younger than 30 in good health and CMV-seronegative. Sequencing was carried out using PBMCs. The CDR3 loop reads CASSRGGQVYGYTF. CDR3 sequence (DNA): TGTGCCAGTAGTCGAGGAGGGCAGGTCTATGGCTACACCTTC.